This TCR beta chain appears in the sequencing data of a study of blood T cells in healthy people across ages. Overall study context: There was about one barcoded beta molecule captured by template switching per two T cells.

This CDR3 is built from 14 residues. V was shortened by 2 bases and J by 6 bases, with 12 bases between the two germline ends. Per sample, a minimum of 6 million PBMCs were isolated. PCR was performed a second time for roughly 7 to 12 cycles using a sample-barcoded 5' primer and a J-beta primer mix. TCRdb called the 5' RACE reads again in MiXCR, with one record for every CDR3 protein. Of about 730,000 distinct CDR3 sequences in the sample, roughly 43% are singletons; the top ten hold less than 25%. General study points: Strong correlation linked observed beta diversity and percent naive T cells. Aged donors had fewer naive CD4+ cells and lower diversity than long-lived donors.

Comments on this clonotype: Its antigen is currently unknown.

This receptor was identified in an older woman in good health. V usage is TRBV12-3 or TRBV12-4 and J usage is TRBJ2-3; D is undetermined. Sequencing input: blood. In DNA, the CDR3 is TGTGCCAGCAGTTTATCCCAACCGAGCGATACGCAGTATTTT. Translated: CASSLSQPSDTQYF.